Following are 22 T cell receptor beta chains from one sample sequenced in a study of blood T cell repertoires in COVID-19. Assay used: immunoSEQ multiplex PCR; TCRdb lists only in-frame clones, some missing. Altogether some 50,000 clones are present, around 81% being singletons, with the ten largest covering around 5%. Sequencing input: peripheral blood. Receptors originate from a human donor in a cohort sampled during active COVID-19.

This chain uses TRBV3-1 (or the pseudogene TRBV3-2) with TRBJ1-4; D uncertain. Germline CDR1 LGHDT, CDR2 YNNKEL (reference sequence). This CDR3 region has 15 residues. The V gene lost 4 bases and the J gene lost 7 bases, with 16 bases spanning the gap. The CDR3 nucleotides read TGTGCCAGCAGCCTTTCCACCCTTGGGCTTGAAAAACTGTTTTTT. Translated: CASSLSTLGLEKLFF.

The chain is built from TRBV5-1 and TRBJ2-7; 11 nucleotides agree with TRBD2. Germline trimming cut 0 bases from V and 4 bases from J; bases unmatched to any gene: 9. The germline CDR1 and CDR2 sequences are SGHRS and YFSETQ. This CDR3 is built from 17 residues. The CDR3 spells CASSLAEGLAGLYEQYF. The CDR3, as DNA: TGCGCCAGCAGCTTGGCCGAAGGACTAGCGGGTCTTTACGAGCAGTACTTC.

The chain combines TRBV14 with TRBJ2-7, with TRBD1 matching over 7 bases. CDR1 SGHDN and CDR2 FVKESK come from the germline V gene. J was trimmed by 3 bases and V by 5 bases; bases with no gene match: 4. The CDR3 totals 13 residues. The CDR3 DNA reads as TGTGCCAGCAGCTATGGGACAGTCTACGAGCAGTACTTC. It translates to CASSYGTVYEQYF.

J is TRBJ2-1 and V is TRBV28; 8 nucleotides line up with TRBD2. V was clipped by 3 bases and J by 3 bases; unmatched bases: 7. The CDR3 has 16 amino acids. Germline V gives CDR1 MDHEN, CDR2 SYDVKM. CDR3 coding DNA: TGTGCCAGCAGTTTGCTGGCGGGGGGACACTACAATGAGCAGTTCTTC. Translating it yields CASSLLAGGHYNEQFF. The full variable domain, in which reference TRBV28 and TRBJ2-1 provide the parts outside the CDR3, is DVKVTQSSRYLVKRTGEKVFLECVQDMDHENMFWYRQDPGLGLRLIYFSYDVKMKEKGDIPEGYSVSREKKERFSLILESASTNQTSMYLCASSLLAGGHYNEQFFGPGTRLTVL.

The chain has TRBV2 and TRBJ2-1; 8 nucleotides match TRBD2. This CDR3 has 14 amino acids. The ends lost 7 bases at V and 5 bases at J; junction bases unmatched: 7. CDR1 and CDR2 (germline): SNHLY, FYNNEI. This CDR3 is CASIKGTRDNEQFF. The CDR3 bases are TGTGCCAGCATAAAGGGGACTAGAGACAATGAGCAGTTCTTC.

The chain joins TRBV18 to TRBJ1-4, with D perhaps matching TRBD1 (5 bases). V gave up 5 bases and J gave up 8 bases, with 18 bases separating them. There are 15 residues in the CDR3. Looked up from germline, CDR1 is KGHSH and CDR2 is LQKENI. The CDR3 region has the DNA TGTGCCAGCTCAACCAGGGAATCGGTGGGGGAAAAACTGTTTTTT. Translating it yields CASSTRESVGEKLFF. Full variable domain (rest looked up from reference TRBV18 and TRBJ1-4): NAGVMQNPRHLVRRRGQEARLRCSPMKGHSHVYWYRQLPEEGLKFMVYLQKENIIDESGMPKERFSAEFPKEGPSILRIQQVVRGDSAAYFCASSTRESVGEKLFFGSGTQLSVL.

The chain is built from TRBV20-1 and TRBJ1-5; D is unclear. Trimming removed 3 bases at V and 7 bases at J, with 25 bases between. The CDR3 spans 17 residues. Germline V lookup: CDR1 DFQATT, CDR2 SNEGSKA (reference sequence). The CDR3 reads CSASTHGTGGIGQPQHF. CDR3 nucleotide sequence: TGCAGTGCTAGTACGCACGGAACCGGAGGGATCGGGCAGCCCCAGCATTTT.

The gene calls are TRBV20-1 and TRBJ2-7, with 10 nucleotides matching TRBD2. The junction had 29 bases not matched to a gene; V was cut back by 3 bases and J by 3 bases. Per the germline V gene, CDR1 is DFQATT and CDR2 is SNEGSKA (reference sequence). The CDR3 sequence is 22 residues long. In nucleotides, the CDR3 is TGCAGTGCTAGTTCCCCCCTTCGGTCCTTTGGACTAGCGGCCGAGCTAGGCTACGAGCAGTACTTC. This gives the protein CSASSPLRSFGLAAELGYEQYF.

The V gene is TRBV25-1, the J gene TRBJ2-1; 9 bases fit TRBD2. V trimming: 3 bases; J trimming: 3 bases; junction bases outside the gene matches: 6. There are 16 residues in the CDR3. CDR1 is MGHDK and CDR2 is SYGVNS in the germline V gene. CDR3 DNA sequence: TGTGCCAGCAGTGACCCGGGTAGCGGGAGCTACAATGAGCAGTTCTTC. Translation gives CASSDPGSGSYNEQFF.

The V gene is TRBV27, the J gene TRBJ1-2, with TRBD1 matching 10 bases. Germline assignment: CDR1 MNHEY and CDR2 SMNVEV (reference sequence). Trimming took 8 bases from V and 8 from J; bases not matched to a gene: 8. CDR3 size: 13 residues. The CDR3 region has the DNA TGTGCCAGCCGGGACAGGGGAAACGACGGCTACACCTTC. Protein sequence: CASRDRGNDGYTF.

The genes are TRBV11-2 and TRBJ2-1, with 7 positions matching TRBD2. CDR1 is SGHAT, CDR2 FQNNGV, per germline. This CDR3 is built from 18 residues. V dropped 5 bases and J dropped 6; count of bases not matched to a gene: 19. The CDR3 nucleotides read TGTGCCAGCAGCCAAGGCGGTAGCGGGCGGTACGCCCCCAATGAGCAGTTCTTC. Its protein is CASSQGGSGRYAPNEQFF.

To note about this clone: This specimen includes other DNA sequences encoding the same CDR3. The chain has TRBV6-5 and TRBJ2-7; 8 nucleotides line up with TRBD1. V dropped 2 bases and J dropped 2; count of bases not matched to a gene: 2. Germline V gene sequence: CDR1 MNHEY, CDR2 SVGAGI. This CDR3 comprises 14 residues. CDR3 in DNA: TGTGCCAGCAGTTACCGGGACAGGACCTACGAGCAGTACTTC. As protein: CASSYRDRTYEQYF.

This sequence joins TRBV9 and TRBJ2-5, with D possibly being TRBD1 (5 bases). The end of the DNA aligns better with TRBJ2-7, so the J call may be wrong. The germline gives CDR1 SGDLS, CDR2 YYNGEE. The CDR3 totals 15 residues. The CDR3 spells CASSVGGHPLYEQYF. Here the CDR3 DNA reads TGTGCCAGCAGCGTAGGGGGCCATCCACTGTACGAGCAGTACTTC.

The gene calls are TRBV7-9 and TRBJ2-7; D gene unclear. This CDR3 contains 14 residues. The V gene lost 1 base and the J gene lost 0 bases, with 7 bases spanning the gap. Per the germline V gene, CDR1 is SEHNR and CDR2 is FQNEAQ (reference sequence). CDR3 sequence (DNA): TGTGCCAGCAGCTTAGGCCGTAGCTCCTACGAGCAGTACTTC. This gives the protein CASSLGRSSYEQYF. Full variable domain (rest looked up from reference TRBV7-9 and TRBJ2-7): DTGVSQNPRHKITKRGQNVTFRCDPISEHNRLYWYRQTLGQGPEFLTYFQNEAQLEKSRLLSDRFSAERPKGSFSTLEIQRTEQGDSAMYLCASSLGRSSYEQYFGPGTRLTVT.

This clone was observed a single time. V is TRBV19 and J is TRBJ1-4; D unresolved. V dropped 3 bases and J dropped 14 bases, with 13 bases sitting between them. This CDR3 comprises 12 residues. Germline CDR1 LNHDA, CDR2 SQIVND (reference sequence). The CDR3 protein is CASSIEERRLFF. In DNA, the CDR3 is TGTGCCAGTAGTATTGAGGAGCGTCGTCTGTTTTTT.

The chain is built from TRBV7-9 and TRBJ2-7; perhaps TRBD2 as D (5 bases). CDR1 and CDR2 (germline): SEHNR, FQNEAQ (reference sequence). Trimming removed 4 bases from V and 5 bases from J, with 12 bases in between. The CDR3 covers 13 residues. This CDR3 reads CASSYSGSNEQYF. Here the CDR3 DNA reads TGTGCCAGCAGCTATTCGGGAAGCAACGAGCAGTACTTC.

The CDR3 sequence: CASSGTIGINTEAFF. CDR3 bases: TGCGCCAGCAGTGGGACAATAGGAATTAACACTGAAGCTTTCTTT. The rearrangement joins TRBV10-1 to TRBJ1-1, with D possibly matching TRBD1 (5 bases). This CDR3 has 15 residues. Germline V CDR1 and CDR2: WNHNN, SYGVQD (reference sequence). V gave up 4 bases and J gave up 2 bases, with 14 bases separating them.

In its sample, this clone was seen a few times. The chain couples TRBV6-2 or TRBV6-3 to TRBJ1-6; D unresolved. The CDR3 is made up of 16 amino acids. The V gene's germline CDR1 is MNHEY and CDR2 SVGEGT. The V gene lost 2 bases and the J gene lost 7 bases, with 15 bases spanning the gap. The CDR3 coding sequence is TGTGCCAGCAGTTACCCCCTCGGGAGGCCAAATTCACCCCTCCACTTT. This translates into CASSYPLGRPNSPLHF.

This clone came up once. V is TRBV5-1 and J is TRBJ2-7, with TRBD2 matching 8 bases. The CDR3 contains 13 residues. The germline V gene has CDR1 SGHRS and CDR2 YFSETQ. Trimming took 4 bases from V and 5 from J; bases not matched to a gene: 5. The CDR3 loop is CASSTRGGNEQYF. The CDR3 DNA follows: TGCGCCAGCAGCACCCGGGGGGGGAACGAGCAGTACTTC.

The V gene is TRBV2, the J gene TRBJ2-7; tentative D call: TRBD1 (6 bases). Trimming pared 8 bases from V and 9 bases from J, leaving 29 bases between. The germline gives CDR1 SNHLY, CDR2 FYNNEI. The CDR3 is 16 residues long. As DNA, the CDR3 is TGTGCCAGCGAAATTGCCCAGGGGATATTATCATGGGGGCAGTACTTC. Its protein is CASEIAQGILSWGQYF.

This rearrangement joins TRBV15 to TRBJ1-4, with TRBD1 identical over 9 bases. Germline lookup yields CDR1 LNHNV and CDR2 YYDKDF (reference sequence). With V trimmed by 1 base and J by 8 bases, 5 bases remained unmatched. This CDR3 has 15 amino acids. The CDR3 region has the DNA TGTGCCACCAGCAGAGGTGGGACAGGGAGGGAAAAACTGTTTTTT. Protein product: CATSRGGTGREKLFF.

This CDR3 is CASSQRAGPYEQYF. Written as DNA, the CDR3 is TGCGCCAGCAGCCAACGTGCAGGCCCCTACGAGCAGTACTTC. The chain has TRBV4-3 and TRBJ2-7, with no clear D. V was pared by 2 bases and J by 2 bases, with 10 bases between. CDR1 is LGHNA, CDR2 YSLEER, per germline. CDR3 length equals 14 residues.